The 17 T cell receptor beta chains presented below share a single source sample, sequenced in a study of shared clonotypes between healthy human individuals. CD45RO-negative, CCR7-positively selected cells formed the naive CD8 fraction, excluding terminally differentiated effector memory CD45RA+ cells. Using immunoSEQ multiplex PCR, the repertoire was profiled, and TCRdb retains in-frame clones only, with some absent. There are some 800,000 clones in the sample; roughly 92% occur only once, and about 25% lies in the top ten. The sequencing sample was made of naive CD8+ T cells sorted from blood. The source is a young man in good health.

V usage is TRBV9 and J usage is TRBJ2-5, with 8 bases fitting TRBD2. The V gene's germline CDR1 is SGDLS and CDR2 YYNGEE. V shed 3 bases, J shed 5 bases, and the junction held 9 bases outside the gene matches. CDR3 length: 15 amino acids. CDR3 loop: CASSGPSGPKETQYF. The DNA of the CDR3 is TGTGCCAGCAGCGGGCCTAGCGGGCCGAAGGAGACCCAGTACTTC.

The rearrangement uses TRBV7-9 and TRBJ2-7; D remains unclear. The CDR3 extends over 11 amino acids. The germline V and J ends were trimmed by 2 bases and 5 bases, with 4 bases remaining between them. CDR1 is SEHNR and CDR2 is FQNEAQ in the germline V gene (reference sequence). DNA for the CDR3: TGTGCCAGCAGCTTAATCCACGAGCAGTACTTC. Amino acid sequence: CASSLIHEQYF.

The chain recombines TRBV27 with TRBJ2-4; D is perhaps TRBD2 (7 bases). Germline loops: CDR1 MNHEY, CDR2 SMNVEV (reference sequence). The CDR3 runs 17 residues. The V end was cut by 6 bases, the J end by 2 bases, with 20 bases between. The CDR3 DNA is TGTGCCAGCAGCCTAAGGGGGGGGCAAGTGACCAAAAACATTCAGTACTTC. This translates into CASSLRGGQVTKNIQYF.

This chain joins TRBV5-1 and TRBJ2-1, with 7 bases matching TRBD2. Losses at the gene ends were 1 base for V and 10 bases for J; bases not matched to a gene: 11. Per the germline V gene, CDR1 is SGHRS and CDR2 is YFSETQ. This CDR3 has 15 residues. CDR3: CASSLRWEGLGEQFF. The DNA of the CDR3 is TGCGCCAGCAGCTTGAGGTGGGAGGGCCTTGGGGAGCAGTTCTTC.

The genes are TRBV2 and TRBJ2-5; 8 bases align to TRBD1. The CDR3 is 16 residues long. Trimming at V came to 3 bases and at J to 4 bases, leaving 10 bases not matched to a gene. Germline CDR1 and CDR2: SNHLY and FYNNEI. The CDR3 sequence is CASSEHGQGLTETQYF. The CDR3 DNA follows: TGTGCCAGCAGTGAGCACGGACAGGGACTTACAGAGACCCAGTACTTC.

This chain links TRBV14 with TRBJ2-1, with D perhaps TRBD2 (6 bases). Per germline, CDR1 SGHDN and CDR2 FVKESK. This CDR3 has 15 residues. Trimming shortened V by 4 bases and J by 5 bases, and 15 bases separated the two germline ends. CDR3 loop: CASSPSGWGDNEQFF. DNA of the CDR3: TGTGCCAGCAGCCCAAGCGGGTGGGGGGACAATGAGCAGTTCTTC. The full variable domain, in which reference TRBV14 and TRBJ2-1 provide the parts outside the CDR3, is EAGVTQFPSHSVIEKGQTVTLRCDPISGHDNLYWYRRVMGKEIKFLLHFVKESKQDESGMPNNRFLAERTGGTYSTLKVQPAELEDSGVYFCASSPSGWGDNEQFFGPGTRLTVL.

The CDR3 DNA reads TGTGCCAGCAGCATCACAGGGGGCGGCAATCAGCCCCAGCATTTT. Translating gives CASSITGGGNQPQHF. The V call is TRBV6-5, the J call TRBJ1-5, with 9 bases fitting TRBD1. V lost 6 bases, J lost 2 bases, and 5 bases stayed unmatched. CDR3 length: 15 amino acids. Germline V gene sequence: CDR1 MNHEY, CDR2 SVGAGI.

The V gene is TRBV5-4, the J gene TRBJ1-4, with 9 bases lining up with TRBD1. This CDR3 spans 16 amino acids. Germline V gene sequence: CDR1 SGHNT, CDR2 YYREEE (reference sequence). Germline trimming cut 4 bases from V and 8 bases from J; bases unmatched to any gene: 12. The CDR3 sequence: CASSVGTGLEWEKLFF. The CDR3 nucleotides read TGTGCCAGCAGCGTCGGGACAGGGTTGGAATGGGAAAAACTGTTTTTT. The full variable domain, with the rest looked up from reference TRBV5-4 and TRBJ1-4, is ETGVTQSPTHLIKTRGQQVTLRCSSQSGHNTVSWYQQALGQGPQFIFQYYREEENGRGNFPPRFSGLQFPNYSSELNVNALELDDSALYLCASSVGTGLEWEKLFFGSGTQLSVL.

This chain joins TRBV5-4 and TRBJ2-7; D may match TRBD1 or TRBD2 (5 bases each). V was pared by 10 bases and J by 0 bases, with 23 bases between. The CDR3 is 16 residues long. Germline V gene data show CDR1 as SGHNT and CDR2 as YYREEE (reference sequence). The chain's CDR3 is CAFDPSPGRSSYEQYF. CDR3 DNA sequence: TGTGCCTTCGACCCCTCTCCGGGGCGGTCCTCCTACGAGCAGTACTTC. The variable domain in full, completed from reference TRBV5-4 and TRBJ2-7, reads ETGVTQSPTHLIKTRGQQVTLRCSSQSGHNTVSWYQQALGQGPQFIFQYYREEENGRGNFPPRFSGLQFPNYSSELNVNALELDDSALYLCAFDPSPGRSSYEQYFGPGTRLTVT.

The rearrangement uses TRBV10-1 and TRBJ2-5; D remains unclear. Trimming removed 7 bases at V and 0 bases at J, with 9 bases between. The CDR3 runs 13 residues. Per the germline V gene, CDR1 is WNHNN and CDR2 is SYGVQD (reference sequence). In nucleotides, the CDR3 is TGCGCCAGCACCGAGACGGACCAAGAGACCCAGTACTTC. Its protein product is CASTETDQETQYF.

The chain joins TRBV7-9 to TRBJ1-1; weak D call: TRBD1 (6 bases). The CDR3 is 16 residues long. Germline V gives CDR1 SEHNR, CDR2 FQNEAQ (reference sequence). Trimming left V 2 bases short and J 0 bases short, with 13 bases between. CDR3 sequence (DNA): TGTGCCAGCAGCTTATCCCCTACAGGGCTGAACACTGAAGCTTTCTTT. Its translation: CASSLSPTGLNTEAFF.

The CDR3 is CASSPQLSTVETQYF. In DNA form, the CDR3 reads TGTGCCAGCAGTCCGCAATTGTCTACCGTGGAGACCCAGTACTTC. The gene calls are TRBV28 and TRBJ2-5; D is ambiguous. Trimming took off 5 bases at V and 5 bases at J, with 18 bases between the two ends. Germline CDR1 MDHEN, CDR2 SYDVKM. The CDR3 has 15 residues.

The V call is TRBV27, the J call TRBJ2-3; D call uncertain. CDR3 length: 11 residues. Trimming left V 8 bases short and J 8 bases short, with 11 bases between. Germline V lookup: CDR1 MNHEY, CDR2 SMNVEV (reference sequence). CDR3 loop: CASGPPSTQYF. The CDR3 region has the DNA TGTGCCAGCGGACCGCCGAGTACGCAGTATTTT.

This clone showed up just once. The chain recombines TRBV27 with TRBJ2-1, with TRBD2 matching 8 bases. Germline CDR1 and CDR2: MNHEY and SMNVEV (reference sequence). The CDR3 is 16 residues long. After removal of 0 bases from V and 1 base from J, the junction contained 2 bases not matched to a gene. The CDR3 loop reads CASSLSAGGSYNEQFF. The CDR3 DNA follows: TGTGCCAGCAGTTTATCGGCGGGAGGATCCTACAATGAGCAGTTCTTC.

The genes are TRBV15 and TRBJ2-1; TRBD1 agrees at 9 bases. The CDR3 loop spans 14 amino acids. CDR1 is LNHNV and CDR2 is YYDKDF in the germline V gene (reference sequence). With 2 bases clipped from V and 15 bases from J, the junction kept 11 bases outside the gene matches. The CDR3 nucleotides read TGTGCCACCAGCAGAACCCGGGACAGGGCCTTTTGGTTCTTC. This sequence encodes CATSRTRDRAFWFF.

The chain employs TRBV2 and TRBJ1-2; the match to TRBD1 covers 7 bases. V lost 3 bases to trimming and J lost 4 bases; unmatched junction nucleotides: 8. The CDR3 loop spans 15 amino acids. Germline V gives CDR1 SNHLY, CDR2 FYNNEI. CDR3 DNA: TGTGCCAGCAGTGACCCCCGCACAGGGGTCTATGGCTACACCTTC. It translates to CASSDPRTGVYGYTF.

The chain couples TRBV7-9 to TRBJ2-1; D may be TRBD2 (6 bases). This CDR3 is built from 16 residues. The germline V and J ends were trimmed by 7 bases and 0 bases, with 16 bases remaining between them. The germline CDR1 and CDR2 sequences are SEHNR and FQNEAQ (reference sequence). The CDR3 protein is CASTSLGGSSYNEQFF. CDR3 bases: TGTGCCAGCACCTCCCTAGGAGGGAGCTCCTACAATGAGCAGTTCTTC.